The 32 T cell receptor beta chains below all came from one sample that was sequenced in a study of shared clonotypes between healthy human individuals. Repertoires were generated with immunoSEQ multiplex PCR, while TCRdb's copy carries only in-frame clones and drops some. Of 2 million to 2.5 million clones in the sample, less than 95% were seen once. The sequenced sample was naive CD4+ T cells from PBMCs. Subset reported: CD45RA+ positively selected. The receptors were gathered from a man between 18 and 35 years old in good health. Some clones in this sample may be carry-over from other donors' samples.

J is TRBJ2-1 and V is TRBV6-5; D is ambiguous. This CDR3 spans 12 amino acids. Trimming took 8 bases from V and 2 from J, leaving 7 bases between them. The germline V gene has CDR1 MNHEY and CDR2 SVGAGI. CDR3 DNA: TGTGCCAGCGGGAACGCCTACAATGAGCAGTTCTTC. Protein: CASGNAYNEQFF.

The CDR3 sequence: CASSLQGNYGYTF. The CDR3 DNA follows: TGTGCCAGCAGCTTACAGGGGAACTATGGCTACACCTTC. The chain joins TRBV11-2 to TRBJ1-2; weak D call: TRBD1 (6 bases). This CDR3 spans 13 amino acids. Germline assignment: CDR1 SGHAT and CDR2 FQNNGV. Trimming took 2 bases from V and 2 from J, leaving 6 bases between them.

The chain uses TRBV7-9 and TRBJ1-2, with D unclear. This CDR3 has 13 amino acids. The V end lost 4 bases, the J end lost 8 bases, and 14 bases lay between the germline ends. The germline V gene has CDR1 SEHNR and CDR2 FQNEAQ (reference sequence). The CDR3 sequence: CASSSITSQGYTF. Written as DNA, the CDR3 is TGTGCCAGCAGCTCCATAACGTCCCAAGGCTACACCTTC.

Worth noting for this clone: The same CDR3 is also encoded by other DNA sequences in this sample. The chain combines TRBV15 with TRBJ2-5; tentative D call: TRBD2 (6 bases). V lost 0 bases, J lost 5 bases, and 13 bases lay in between. Germline CDR1 reads LNHNV; CDR2 reads YYDKDF (reference sequence). The CDR3 contains 15 residues. The CDR3 is CATSRDLQGGETQYF. The CDR3 bases are TGTGCCACCAGCAGAGATCTTCAGGGAGGCGAGACCCAGTACTTC.

The chain couples TRBV5-1 to TRBJ2-7, with a weak D call TRBD1 (6 bases). CDR1 is SGHRS, CDR2 YFSETQ, per germline. V lost 0 bases, J lost 3 bases, and 10 bases lay in between. The CDR3 extends over 14 amino acids. CDR3 in DNA: TGCGCCAGCAGCTTGGGGGACACGATCTACGAGCAGTACTTC. This gives the protein CASSLGDTIYEQYF.

The chain uses TRBV6-1 and TRBJ2-1, with TRBD2 identical over 9 bases. The CDR3 totals 15 residues. Germline V gene lookup returns CDR1 MNHNS and CDR2 SASEGT. V was clipped by 6 bases and J by 5 bases; unmatched bases: 8. Here the CDR3 reads CASRPGVAGDNEQFF. In DNA form, the CDR3 reads TGTGCCAGCAGACCCGGAGTAGCGGGAGACAATGAGCAGTTCTTC.

The J gene is TRBJ2-7, the V gene TRBV28; TRBD1 matches 10 bases. The V gene end was trimmed by 9 bases and the J gene end by 1 base; junction bases not matched to a gene: 6. CDR3 length: 14 amino acids. The germline V gene has CDR1 MDHEN and CDR2 SYDVKM. DNA for the CDR3: TGTGCCAGTGCCGGACAGGGGGAATCCTACGAGCAGTACTTC. This gives the protein CASAGQGESYEQYF.

The V and J genes are TRBV23-1 and TRBJ1-5, with 8 nucleotides matching TRBD1. TRBV23-1 is classed as an ORF, of uncertain function. The CDR3 loop spans 17 amino acids. V lost 6 bases to trimming and J lost 2 bases; unmatched junction nucleotides: 12. The CDR3 reads CASSRDRSPFGNQPQHF. The CDR3 region has the DNA TGCGCCAGCAGCCGGGACAGGAGCCCTTTCGGCAATCAGCCCCAGCATTTT.

The V call is TRBV11-3, the J call TRBJ2-2, with 8 positions matching TRBD2. The trim removed 3 bases at V and 1 base at J, leaving 1 base unmatched. This CDR3 is 15 amino acids long. Germline-derived CDR1 and CDR2 are SGHNT and YENEEA. CDR3 amino acids: CASSFLAGNTGELFF. In DNA, the CDR3 is TGTGCCAGCAGCTTTCTAGCGGGGAACACCGGGGAGCTGTTTTTT.

V is TRBV10-3 and J is TRBJ2-7; TRBD1 agrees at 7 bases. Germline values: CDR1 ENHRY, CDR2 SYGVKD. V lost 6 bases and J lost 4; bases outside the gene matches: 9. The CDR3 length is 14 residues. CDR3 in DNA: TGTGCCATCAGCGGACAGTCAGGGGGTTACGAGCAGTACTTC. This codes for CAISGQSGGYEQYF.

V usage is TRBV6-6 and J usage is TRBJ1-2, with a tentative D call TRBD1 (5 bases). The germline CDR1 and CDR2 sequences are MNHNY and SVGAGI (reference sequence). The CDR3 is 15 residues long. Between the trimmed V and J ends, which lost 2 bases and 6 bases, there was a span of 16 bases. The CDR3 spells CASSYEVGGANGYTF. The CDR3 region has the DNA TGTGCCAGCAGTTACGAGGTGGGAGGGGCTAATGGCTACACCTTC.

A few counts support this clone. In the same sample, other DNA sequences code for this CDR3. Written as DNA, the CDR3 is TGCGCCAGCAGCTCCGGGACAGGGAATCAGCCCCAGCATTTT. Protein product: CASSSGTGNQPQHF. The J gene is TRBJ1-5, the V gene TRBV5-1, with 9 bases lining up with TRBD1. Germline V gene lookup returns CDR1 SGHRS and CDR2 YFSETQ. The CDR3 is 14 amino acids. V was pared by 3 bases and J by 4 bases, with 2 bases of the junction left unmatched.

The rearrangement joins TRBV7-2 to TRBJ2-3; no definite D call. Trimming took off 3 bases at V and 0 bases at J, with 10 bases between the two ends. Germline loops: CDR1 SGHTA, CDR2 FQGNSA. This CDR3 is 15 amino acids long. The DNA for the CDR3 is TGTGCCAGCAGCTTTCTGGGGATGAGCACAGATACGCAGTATTTT. It encodes CASSFLGMSTDTQYF. The complete variable domain, with remaining parts taken from reference TRBV7-2 and TRBJ2-3, reads GAGVSQSPSNKVTEKGKDVELRCDPISGHTALYWYRQSLGQGLEFLIYFQGNSAPDKSGLPSDRFSAERTGGSVSTLTIQRTQQEDSAVYLCASSFLGMSTDTQYFGPGTRLTVL.

This clone occurred once. The V and J genes are TRBV29-1 and TRBJ2-7; D remains ambiguous. This CDR3 is built from 14 residues. CDR1 is SQVTM, CDR2 ANQGSEA, per germline. V lost 5 bases and J lost 0, with 14 bases in between. CDR3 residues: CSVNIFGSSYEQYF. CDR3 coding DNA: TGCAGCGTTAATATCTTTGGGTCCTCCTACGAGCAGTACTTC.

The CDR3: CASSSPAGGSYEQYF. The DNA for the CDR3 is TGTGCCAGCAGTTCCCCAGCGGGAGGTTCCTACGAGCAGTACTTC. The chain couples TRBV28 to TRBJ2-7; 9 nucleotides agree with TRBD2. Germline CDR1 MDHEN, CDR2 SYDVKM. V gave up 4 bases and J gave up 1 base; unmatched junction bases: 5. The length of the CDR3 is 15 residues.

This chain joins TRBV30 and TRBJ2-7; D possibly corresponds to TRBD2 (5 bases). CDR1 GTSNPN and CDR2 SVGIG come from the germline V gene (reference sequence). CDR3 length: 11 residues. V lost 4 bases and J 4 bases, leaving 8 bases between the germline ends. The CDR3 DNA is TGTGCCTGGATTACGGGGTACGAGCAGTACTTC. As protein: CAWITGYEQYF.

V is TRBV6-1 and J is TRBJ2-3; no firm D call. The CDR3 runs to 14 residues. Germline CDR1 reads MNHNS; CDR2 reads SASEGT. V dropped 2 bases and J dropped 4 bases, with 10 bases sitting between them. Here the CDR3 reads CASSEFVQSDTQYF. CDR3 DNA: TGTGCCAGCAGTGAATTTGTGCAGTCAGATACGCAGTATTTT.

CDR3 DNA sequence: TGCGCCAGCAGTGGAACGGGAGAACCCAACAATGAGCAGTTCTTC. Its translation: CASSGTGEPNNEQFF. The chain uses TRBV5-1 and TRBJ2-1; possibly TRBD2 for D (6 bases). There are 15 residues in the CDR3. Germline lookup yields CDR1 SGHRS and CDR2 YFSETQ. V lost 5 bases, J lost 5 bases, and 17 bases lay in between.

The chain combines TRBV19 with TRBJ1-4; no firm D call. Trimming pared 3 bases from V and 8 bases from J, leaving 10 bases between. The CDR3 spans 13 residues. From germline, CDR1 is LNHDA and CDR2 SQIVND (reference sequence). The CDR3 sequence is CASSMILGEKLFF. The CDR3 nucleotides are TGTGCCAGTAGTATGATTTTGGGAGAAAAACTGTTTTTT.

This chain connects TRBV7-3 to TRBJ2-2, with 7 nucleotides matching TRBD1. Germline-derived CDR1 and CDR2 are SGHTA and FQGTGA. The CDR3 totals 14 residues. The V and J ends lost 5 bases and 3 bases, in that order; junction bases with no gene match: 3. CDR3 coding DNA: TGTGCCAGCAGCCAGGGACAGCACACCGGGGAGCTGTTTTTT. Translation gives CASSQGQHTGELFF.

Concerning this clone itself: Within the sample, other DNA sequences also encode this same CDR3. V and J are TRBV5-1 and TRBJ1-1; possible D gene TRBD1, 6 bases. The CDR3 extends over 14 amino acids. V was cut by 0 bases and J by 2 bases, with 8 bases left in between. Germline values: CDR1 SGHRS, CDR2 YFSETQ. The CDR3 region has the DNA TGCGCCAGCAGCTTGGGAGGGGGAAACACTGAAGCTTTCTTT. Amino acids: CASSLGGGNTEAFF.

This clone was detected only a few times. This sequence joins TRBV28 and TRBJ1-2; a possible D gene is TRBD1 (6 bases). V was clipped by 4 bases and J by 7 bases, with 16 bases between them. Per germline, CDR1 MDHEN and CDR2 SYDVKM. CDR3 size: 14 residues. CDR3 DNA: TGTGCCAGCAGTTCATACGACAGGCTGGCTGGCTACACCTTC. This sequence encodes CASSSYDRLAGYTF.

This chain joins TRBV11-2 and TRBJ2-1; 8 nucleotides agree with TRBD2. V gave up 5 bases and J gave up 10 bases; unmatched junction bases: 4. CDR1 and CDR2 from the germline V gene are SGHAT and FQNNGV. There are 12 residues in the CDR3. The CDR3 DNA is TGTGCCAGCAGCCTTATAGCGGGAGAGCAGTTCTTC. Its translation is CASSLIAGEQFF.

The V and J genes are TRBV30 and TRBJ2-1; 7 bases line up with TRBD2. Germline CDR1 reads GTSNPN; CDR2 reads SVGIG (reference sequence). This CDR3 has 14 residues. Trimming removed 8 bases from V and 3 bases from J; junction bases left unmatched: 10. The CDR3 is CAPPCGRVYNEQFF. CDR3 in DNA: TGTGCCCCCCCTTGCGGGAGAGTCTACAATGAGCAGTTCTTC.

The chain combines TRBV19 with TRBJ2-5; 7 positions match TRBD2. Germline CDR1 reads LNHDA; CDR2 reads SQIVND (reference sequence). V shed 6 bases and J 5 bases; nucleotides not matched to a gene: 9. The CDR3 runs to 14 residues. The CDR3 nucleotides are TGTGCCAGTAGCCCGGGGTCGGGAGGTGAGACCCAGTACTTC. It is translated as CASSPGSGGETQYF.

This clone has only a few counts. The chain combines TRBV18 with TRBJ2-7; D may be TRBD1 (6 bases). Germline V lookup: CDR1 KGHSH, CDR2 LQKENI. V lost 2 bases, J lost 3 bases, and 14 bases lay in between. The CDR3 has 15 residues. CDR3 sequence reads: CASSPIQGFLYEQYF. The CDR3 DNA reads TGTGCCAGCTCACCAATCCAGGGGTTCCTCTACGAGCAGTACTTC.

This chain uses TRBV13 with TRBJ2-7; no clear D. V lost 3 bases and J 4 bases, leaving 13 bases between the germline ends. The CDR3 runs to 14 residues. Germline lookup yields CDR1 PRHDT and CDR2 FYEKMQ (reference sequence). The CDR3 protein is CASSLINGPYEQYF. The CDR3 bases are TGTGCCAGCAGCTTGATAAATGGACCTTACGAGCAGTACTTC.

V usage is TRBV28 and J usage is TRBJ2-5; D is ambiguous. Between the trimmed V and J ends, which lost 5 bases and 5 bases, there was a span of 9 bases. CDR3 length equals 12 residues. CDR1 and CDR2 (germline): MDHEN, SYDVKM. This CDR3 reads CASSNGRETQYF. For the CDR3, the DNA is TGTGCCAGCAGTAACGGTCGGGAGACCCAGTACTTC. The complete variable domain, with remaining parts taken from reference TRBV28 and TRBJ2-5, reads DVKVTQSSRYLVKRTGEKVFLECVQDMDHENMFWYRQDPGLGLRLIYFSYDVKMKEKGDIPEGYSVSREKKERFSLILESASTNQTSMYLCASSNGRETQYFGPGTRLLVL.

This clone is a singleton in its sample. The chain couples TRBV25-1 to TRBJ2-5; D is possibly TRBD2 (7 bases). The J call may be wrong; the DNA end is better matched by TRBJ2-7. Germline lookup yields CDR1 MGHDK and CDR2 SYGVNS. The CDR3 length is 15 residues. The CDR3 nucleotides are TGTGCCAGCAGTGACCCCGGGGGCGGGGGCTACGAGCAGTACTTC. This codes for CASSDPGGGGYEQYF.

The chain couples TRBV18 to TRBJ2-1; D gene uncertain. Trimming left V 4 bases short and J 5 bases short, with 15 bases between. The CDR3 extends over 15 amino acids. Germline values: CDR1 KGHSH, CDR2 LQKENI. CDR3 sequence (DNA): TGTGCCAGCTCACTAAGCACGGCAATTGACAATGAGCAGTTCTTC. Encoded protein: CASSLSTAIDNEQFF. Supplemented by reference TRBV18 and TRBJ2-1, the full variable domain reads NAGVMQNPRHLVRRRGQEARLRCSPMKGHSHVYWYRQLPEEGLKFMVYLQKENIIDESGMPKERFSAEFPKEGPSILRIQQVVRGDSAAYFCASSLSTAIDNEQFFGPGTRLTVL.

The chain uses TRBV28 and TRBJ1-2; D perhaps matches TRBD1 (5 bases). CDR3 length equals 13 residues. V lost 5 bases and J 0 bases, leaving 7 bases between the germline ends. In germline, CDR1 is MDHEN, CDR2 SYDVKM. The CDR3 spells CASSQTANYGYTF. The DNA of the CDR3 is TGTGCCAGCAGTCAGACAGCTAACTATGGCTACACCTTC.

The V gene is TRBV10-1, the J gene TRBJ2-7; 10 bases agree with TRBD1. CDR1 and CDR2 (germline): WNHNN, SYGVQD (reference sequence). Losses at the gene ends were 6 bases for V and 2 bases for J; bases not matched to a gene: 4. CDR3 length equals 14 residues. CDR3 in amino acids: CASSPGQGTYEQYF. The CDR3 nucleotides are TGCGCCAGCAGCCCGGGACAGGGGACCTACGAGCAGTACTTC.